These T cell receptor beta chains were read from a single sample in a study of tumor and adjacent non-tumor tissue in lung cancer. TCRdb re-called the multiplex PCR reads through MiXCR, storing one row per CDR3 protein. The profile shows roughly 140,000 distinct CDR3 sequences, approximately 72% of them singletons. Sequenced: lung tumor tissue. The receptors stem from a man between 60 and 75 years old with small cell lung cancer. Both conserved end residues are part of each CDR3. Each record gives: D gene, J gene, V gene, clone size, CDR3 protein, CDR3 DNA. A D gene is named only where the DNA matches it firmly. Clone sizes are given selectively: once, few, many, or a class where the clone is expanded.

>-|TRBJ2-2|TRBV6-5|-
CASSCSGAGELFF
TGTGCCAGCAGTTGCTCAGGGGCCGGGGAGCTGTTTTTT
>TRBD1|TRBJ2-3|TRBV20-1|-
CSARERQGPSFFTQYF
TGCAGTGCTAGAGAACGACAGGGGCCCTCTTTTTTTACGCAGTATTTT
>-|TRBJ2-3|TRBV11-3|-
CASSNIGSLTTDTQYF
TGTGCCAGCAGCAATATCGGGAGCCTTACCACAGATACGCAGTATTTT
>-|TRBJ1-4|TRBV5-5|-
CASSLTQRNEKLFF
TGTGCCAGCAGCTTGACACAGCGTAATGAAAAACTGTTTTTT
>-|TRBJ1-1|TRBV12-3/TRBV12-4|few
CASSGPGYDYTEAFF
TGTGCCAGCAGTGGTCCGGGATACGATTACACTGAAGCTTTCTTT
>TRBD2|TRBJ2-1|TRBV12-3/TRBV12-4|-
CANSLAGGRTGNNEQFF
TGCGCCAACAGTTTAGCGGGGGGCCGGACTGGAAACAATGAGCAGTTCTTC
>-|TRBJ2-3|TRBV9|-
CASSVGGVHTDTQYF
TGTGCCAGCAGCGTAGGTGGAGTTCATACAGATACGCAGTATTTT
>-|TRBJ2-3|TRBV20-1|-
CSAQALNQPQYF
TGCAGCGCGCAGGCCCTAAACCAGCCCCAGTATTTT
>TRBD1|TRBJ2-2|TRBV11-3|-
CASILQGTANTGELFF
TGTGCCAGCATCTTACAGGGGACAGCGAACACTGGGGAGCTGTTTTTT
>TRBD1|TRBJ2-6|TRBV5-5|-
CASSHSTGAGANVLTF
TGTGCCAGCAGCCATTCGACAGGGGCTGGGGCCAACGTCCTGACTTTC
>-|TRBJ2-3|TRBV20-1|-
CSAPTVRAGDTQYF
TGCAGTGCTCCCACGGTGAGGGCGGGTGATACGCAGTATTTT
>-|TRBJ2-7|TRBV20-1|-
CSARGYLGGYEQYF
TGCAGTGCTAGAGGGTATTTAGGAGGTTACGAGCAGTACTTC
>-|TRBJ1-3|TRBV11-2|once
CVSSYDRAGNTIYF
TGTGTCAGCAGTTACGATAGGGCTGGAAACACCATATATTTT
>TRBD1|TRBJ2-2|TRBV4-1|-
CASRRQGQNTGELFF
TGCGCCAGTAGACGACAGGGTCAAAACACCGGGGAGCTGTTTTTT
>-|TRBJ2-3|TRBV6-5|-
CASSYGMTTDTQYF
TGTGCCAGCAGTTACGGCATGACCACAGATACGCAGTATTTT
>-|TRBJ2-3|TRBV11-2|-
CVSRRQDTDTQYF
TGTGTCAGCAGGCGACAAGACACAGATACGCAGTATTTT
>-|TRBJ2-1|TRBV28|-
CASTPPSGAGNNEQFF
TGTGCCAGCACTCCCCCGTCTGGGGCAGGGAACAATGAGCAGTTCTTC
>TRBD2|TRBJ2-1|TRBV6-1|-
CASSEWVLAGETYNEQFF
TGTGCCAGCAGTGAATGGGTTCTAGCGGGAGAGACCTACAATGAGCAGTTCTTC
>TRBD2|TRBJ2-1|TRBV5-4|few
CASRQTSGNNNEQFF
TGTGCCAGCAGACAAACTAGCGGTAACAACAATGAGCAGTTCTTC
>TRBD1|TRBJ1-3|TRBV5-6|-
CASSLLQGANSGNTIYF
TGTGCCAGCAGCTTGTTACAGGGGGCTAACTCTGGAAACACCATATATTTT
>-|TRBJ2-5|TRBV14|few
CASSHAGGTVETQYF
TGTGCCAGCAGCCACGCAGGGGGGACGGTGGAGACCCAGTACTTC
>TRBD1|TRBJ1-6|TRBV5-4|few
CASSFSGGAGSPLHF
TGTGCCAGCAGCTTTTCAGGGGGCGCGGGATCACCCCTCCACTTT
>-|TRBJ2-5|TRBV28|-
CASSLGGRSTRKTQYF
TGTGCCAGCAGTTTGGGGGGCAGGAGTACAAGGAAGACCCAGTACTTC
>-|TRBJ2-2|TRBV12-3/TRBV12-4|few
CASRFYTGELSF
TGTGCTAGCAGATTCTACACCGGGGAGCTGTCTTTT
>-|TRBJ1-2|TRBV20-1|-
CNASNRVERGYAF
TGCAATGCTAGTAACAGGGTTGAGCGCGGCTACGCCTTC
>-|TRBJ2-2|TRBV6-1|once
CASSVTTDTGELFF
TGTGCCAGCAGTGTAACAACCGACACCGGGGAGCTGTTTTTT
>-|TRBJ2-1|TRBV11-1|-
CASKRRGGSSYNEQFF
TGTGCCAGCAAGCGGCGAGGGGGTTCCTCCTACAATGAGCAGTTCTTC
>TRBD2|TRBJ2-4|TRBV20-1|few
CSAGEGRIKNIQYF
TGCAGTGCTGGGGAGGGCAGAATCAAAAACATTCAGTACTTC
>-|TRBJ1-3|TRBV20-1|-
CSASEGGSGHTIYF
TGCAGTGCTAGTGAGGGAGGGTCTGGACACACCATATATTTT
>-|TRBJ2-3|TRBV20-1|many
CSATPRDTQYF
TGCAGTGCTACCCCGCGGGATACGCAGTATTTT
>-|TRBJ2-2|TRBV12-3/TRBV12-4|-
CTSSFYWGLMNTGELLF
TGTACCAGCAGTTTTTACTGGGGGTTGATGAACACCGGGGAGCTGTTATTT
>TRBD2|TRBJ2-1|TRBV11-2|-
CTSSLDHWGGTGQFF
TGTACCAGCAGCTTAGATCATTGGGGAGGGACCGGGCAGTTCTTC
>TRBD1|TRBJ2-7|TRBV30|few
CAWSRDWDRDYEQYF
TGTGCCTGGAGTAGGGATTGGGACAGGGACTACGAGCAGTACTTC
>TRBD1|TRBJ2-2|TRBV5-4|few
CASSLRDRSSGELFF
TGTGCCAGCAGCTTGCGGGACAGGTCGAGCGGGGAGCTGTTTTTT
>-|TRBJ1-1|TRBV30|-
CARSLEGGTEAFF
TGTGCCCGGAGTCTTGAAGGAGGCACTGAAGCTTTCTTT
>-|TRBJ1-2|TRBV7-9|few
CASSLGQVYTF
TGTGCCAGCAGCTTGGGGCAAGTCTACACCTTC
>-|TRBJ1-5|TRBV20-1|many
CSARTVSNQPQHF
TGCAGTGCTAGAACCGTTAGCAATCAGCCCCAGCATTTT
>-|TRBJ1-6|TRBV6-5|many
CASMESPLHF
TGTGCCAGCATGGAATCACCCCTCCACTTT
>TRBD2|TRBJ2-1|TRBV12-3/TRBV12-4|-
CASSASGSHNEQFF
TGTGCCAGCAGTGCTAGCGGGTCGCACAATGAGCAGTTCTTC
>-|TRBJ1-4|TRBV6-6|many
CASSPPGVRKLFF
TGTGCCAGCAGCCCCCCAGGGGTTCGAAAACTGTTTTTT
>TRBD2|TRBJ2-2|TRBV5-4|once
CASSRETSGSSGELFF
TGTGCCAGCAGCAGGGAGACTAGCGGGAGTTCCGGGGAGCTGTTTTTT
>TRBD2|TRBJ2-5|TRBV5-4|few
CASSRSGRGETQYF
TGTGCCAGCAGCCGTAGCGGGAGGGGAGAGACCCAGTACTTC
>-|TRBJ2-1|TRBV11-2|few
CVSSLEPGRDEQFF
TGTGTCAGCAGCTTAGAACCAGGAAGAGATGAGCAGTTCTTT
>-|TRBJ1-2|TRBV10-3|-
CAISGQINYGYTF
TGTGCCATCAGTGGACAGATTAACTATGGCTACACCTTC
>TRBD2|TRBJ2-3|TRBV7-8|-
CASSPGLVVDTQYF
TGTGCCAGCAGCCCGGGACTAGTTGTAGATACGCAGTATTTT
>-|TRBJ2-5|TRBV11-2|-
CASSYRRGGKTQYF
TGTGCCAGCAGCTACCGGAGGGGGGGAAAGACCCAGTACTTC
>-|TRBJ2-1|TRBV5-1|-
CASRDQKNEQFF
TGCGCCAGCAGGGACCAGAAAAATGAGCAGTTCTTC
>TRBD1|TRBJ2-1|TRBV5-6|-
CASSLWPGQGPHEQSF
TGTGCCAGCAGCTTGTGGCCGGGACAGGGGCCGCATGAGCAGTCCTTC
>-|TRBJ2-1|TRBV12-3/TRBV12-4|-
CATSSLGSSYNEQFF
TGTGCCACCAGTTCTCTAGGGAGCTCCTACAATGAGCAGTTCTTC
>TRBD2|TRBJ2-1|TRBV20-1|many
CSARTSGRPEQFF
TGCAGTGCTAGGACCAGCGGGAGGCCTGAGCAGTTCTTC
>-|TRBJ2-7|TRBV11-2|many
CASSLDLGLYEQYF
TGTGCCAGCAGCTTAGATCTAGGCCTCTACGAGCAGTACTTC
>-|TRBJ1-2|TRBV6-6|-
CASSPQGNYGYTF
TGTGCCAGCAGTCCTCAGGGAAACTATGGCTACACCTTC
>-|TRBJ1-2|TRBV11-2|-
CASGSPVGVGYTF
TGTGCCAGCGGCTCCCCGGTGGGGGTCGGCTACACCTTC
>-|TRBJ2-7|TRBV5-1|once
CASSLGFGGNYEQYF
TGCGCCAGCAGCTTGGGTTTCGGCGGGAACTACGAGCAGTACTTC